This TCR beta chain was sequenced in a study of cytomegalovirus exposure and HLA in healthy donors. Study findings and constraints: Rare TCR sequences dominated, though some public TCRs recurred in many donors. In a later analysis, common viral pathogens appeared linked to several of the most significant clusters.

Primers for the PCR totalled 60 Vbeta and 13 Jbeta. Sequencing was performed with immunoSEQ multiplex PCR; in TCRdb, only in-frame clones are kept and a portion is missing. The table shows 120,000 to 150,000 clones, with around three quarters occurring only once. Trimming left V 6 bases short and J 0 bases short, with 6 bases between. CDR3 size: 13 residues. The germline gives CDR1 SEHNR, CDR2 FQNEAQ (reference sequence). With regard to this clone: Its target is unknown.

What was sequenced was PBMCs. This chain links TRBV7-9 with TRBJ1-5; unclear D gene. The sequence was collected from a man aged 35-49 years in good health and CMV-seronegative. The CDR3 is CASSSNSNQPQHF. The DNA for the CDR3 is TGTGCCAGCAGTAGTAATAGCAATCAGCCCCAGCATTTT.